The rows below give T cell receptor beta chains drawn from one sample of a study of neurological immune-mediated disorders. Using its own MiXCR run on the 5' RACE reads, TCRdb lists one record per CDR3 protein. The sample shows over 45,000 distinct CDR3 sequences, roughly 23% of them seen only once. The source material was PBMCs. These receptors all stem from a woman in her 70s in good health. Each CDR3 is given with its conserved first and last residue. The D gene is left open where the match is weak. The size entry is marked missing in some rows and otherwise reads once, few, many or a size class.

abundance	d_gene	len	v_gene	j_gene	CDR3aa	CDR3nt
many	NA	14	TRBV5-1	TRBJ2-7	CASSLAEQGNEQYF	TGCGCCAGCAGCTTGGCCGAACAGGGTAACGAGCAGTACTTC
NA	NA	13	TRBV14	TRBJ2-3	CASSQQGGATQYF	TGTGCCAGCAGCCAACAAGGGGGGGCTACGCAGTATTTT
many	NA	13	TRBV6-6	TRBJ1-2	CASSLRARDGYTF	TGTGCCAGCAGTTTGAGAGCCAGGGATGGCTACACCTTC
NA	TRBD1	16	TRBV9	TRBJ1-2	CASSVGEQGKYYGYTF	TGTGCCAGCAGCGTAGGGGAACAGGGGAAGTACTATGGCTACACCTTC
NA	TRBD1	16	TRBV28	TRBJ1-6	CASSFSRGLYNSPLHF	TGTGCCAGCAGTTTCAGCAGGGGGCTCTATAATTCACCCCTCCACTTT
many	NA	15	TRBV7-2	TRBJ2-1	CASSFATRSYNEQFF	TGTGCCAGCAGCTTTGCCACGCGCTCCTACAATGAGCAGTTCTTC
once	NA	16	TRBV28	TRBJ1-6	CASNPREFENDSPLHF	TGTGCCAGCAACCCCAGGGAATTTGAGAACGATTCACCCCTCCACTTT
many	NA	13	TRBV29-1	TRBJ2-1	CSGLPSSYNEQFF	TGCAGCGGACTACCTAGCTCCTACAATGAGCAGTTCTTC
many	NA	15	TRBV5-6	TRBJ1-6	CASSDFGGRNSPLHF	TGTGCCAGCAGCGACTTTGGGGGGAGGAATTCACCCCTCCACTTT
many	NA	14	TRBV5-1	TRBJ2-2	CASSFSSGTGELFF	TGCGCCAGCAGCTTTAGCAGCGGCACCGGGGAGCTGTTTTTT
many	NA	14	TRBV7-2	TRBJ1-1	CASSLGWGNTEAFF	TGTGCCAGCAGCTTAGGTTGGGGCAACACTGAAGCTTTCTTT
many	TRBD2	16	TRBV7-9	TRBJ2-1	CASSQSTSGRLYEQFF	TGTGCCAGCAGCCAATCAACTAGCGGGAGGTTGTATGAGCAGTTCTTC
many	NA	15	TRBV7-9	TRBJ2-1	CASSLTGPGDNEQFF	TGTGCCAGCAGCTTAACAGGGCCAGGGGACAATGAGCAGTTCTTC
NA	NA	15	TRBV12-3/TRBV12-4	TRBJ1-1	CASSLGSDGNTEAFF	TGTGCCAGCAGTTTAGGGTCGGACGGGAACACTGAAGCTTTCTTT
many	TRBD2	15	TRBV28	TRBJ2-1	CASSLAGGAYNEQFF	TGTGCCAGCAGTTTGGCGGGAGGGGCTTACAATGAGCAGTTCTTC
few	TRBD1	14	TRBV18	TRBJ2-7	CASTQDRAAYEQYF	TGTGCCAGCACCCAGGACAGGGCGGCCTACGAGCAGTACTTC
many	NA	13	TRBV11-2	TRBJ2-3	CASSLGRSDTQYF	TGTGCCAGCAGCCTAGGGAGATCAGATACGCAGTATTTT
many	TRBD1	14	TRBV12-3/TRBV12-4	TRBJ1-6	CASSPTGFGSPLHF	TGTGCCAGCAGTCCGACAGGGTTTGGTTCACCCCTCCACTTT
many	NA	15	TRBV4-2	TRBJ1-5	CASSQVEGREQPQHF	TGTGCCAGCAGCCAAGTTGAAGGTCGAGAGCAGCCCCAGCATTTT
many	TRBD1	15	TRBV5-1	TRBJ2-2	CASSWTGGVTGELFF	TGCGCCAGCAGCTGGACAGGGGGTGTCACCGGGGAGCTGTTTTTT
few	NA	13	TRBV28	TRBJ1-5	CASREGSHQPQHF	TGTGCCAGCCGGGAGGGCTCGCATCAGCCCCAGCATTTT
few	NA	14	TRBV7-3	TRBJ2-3	CASSLNPPPDTQYF	TGTGCCAGCAGCTTAAACCCCCCGCCAGATACGCAGTATTTT
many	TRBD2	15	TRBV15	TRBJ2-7	CATSVRSGGVYEQYF	TGTGCCACCAGCGTAAGAAGTGGGGGGGTATACGAGCAGTACTTC
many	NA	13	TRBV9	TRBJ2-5	CASSVSDQETQYF	TGTGCCAGCAGCGTTTCCGATCAAGAGACCCAGTACTTC
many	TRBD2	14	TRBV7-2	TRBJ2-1	CASSLSGTYNEQFF	TGTGCCAGCAGCTTGAGCGGGACTTACAATGAGCAGTTCTTC
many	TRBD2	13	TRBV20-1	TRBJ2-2	CSAMRIAGGELFF	TGCAGTGCTATGCGGATAGCGGGTGGGGAGCTGTTTTTT
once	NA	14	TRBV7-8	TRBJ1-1	CASSSQGQVTEAFF	TGTGCCAGCAGCTCCCAGGGGCAGGTCACTGAAGCTTTCTTT
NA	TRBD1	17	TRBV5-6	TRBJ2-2	CASSHQGWDSSTGELFF	TGTGCCAGCAGCCATCAAGGGTGGGACAGTAGCACCGGGGAGCTGTTTTTT
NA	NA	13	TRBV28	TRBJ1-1	CASTGGTFTEAFF	TGTGCCAGCACTGGGGGGACATTTACTGAAGCTTTCTTT
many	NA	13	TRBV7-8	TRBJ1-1	CASSFDEALEAFF	TGTGCCAGCAGCTTCGACGAGGCGCTTGAAGCTTTCTTT
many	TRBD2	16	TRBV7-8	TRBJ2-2	CASSTRGSGRARELFF	TGTGCCAGCAGCACCCGGGGTAGCGGGAGGGCCAGGGAGCTGTTTTTT
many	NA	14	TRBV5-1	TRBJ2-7	CASSLSSPPGEQYF	TGCGCCAGCAGCTTGAGTTCGCCCCCGGGGGAGCAGTACTTC
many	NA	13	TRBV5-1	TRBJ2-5	CASKAGNQETQYF	TGCGCCAGTAAGGCGGGAAATCAAGAGACCCAGTACTTC
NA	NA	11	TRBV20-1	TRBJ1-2	CSARDWDGYTF	TGCAGTGCTAGAGATTGGGATGGCTACACCTTC
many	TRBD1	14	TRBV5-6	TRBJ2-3	CASRGQGSTDTQYF	TGTGCCAGCAGGGGACAGGGAAGCACAGATACGCAGTATTTT
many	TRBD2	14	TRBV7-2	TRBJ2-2	CASSWPLAAGELFF	TGTGCCAGCAGTTGGCCTCTAGCGGCCGGGGAGCTGTTTTTT
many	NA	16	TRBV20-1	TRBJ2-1	CSARVGAGLTYNEQFF	TGCAGTGCTAGAGTCGGAGCGGGCCTCACCTACAATGAGCAGTTCTTC
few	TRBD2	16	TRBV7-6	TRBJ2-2	CASSSGGLAVTGELFF	TGTGCCAGCAGCTCCGGCGGCCTAGCGGTAACCGGGGAGCTGTTTTTT
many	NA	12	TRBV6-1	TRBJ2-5	CASSGVEETQYF	TGTGCCAGCAGCGGGGTCGAAGAGACCCAGTACTTC
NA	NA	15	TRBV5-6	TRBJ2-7	CASSFFGKFGYEQYF	TGTGCCAGCAGCTTCTTTGGGAAGTTTGGTTACGAGCAGTACTTC
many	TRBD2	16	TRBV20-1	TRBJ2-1	CSARSRLAGVWNEQFF	TGCAGTGCTAGATCTCGACTAGCGGGAGTATGGAATGAGCAGTTCTTC
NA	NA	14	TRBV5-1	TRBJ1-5	CASSPGGSNQPQHF	TGCGCCAGCAGCCCGGGGGGGAGCAATCAGCCCCAGCATTTT
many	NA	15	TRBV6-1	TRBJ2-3	CASGTQGTYTDTQYF	TGTGCCAGCGGGACTCAGGGAACCTACACAGATACGCAGTATTTT
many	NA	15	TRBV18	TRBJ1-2	CASSPGRVILYGYTF	TGTGCCAGCTCACCGGGACGGGTTATCCTCTATGGCTACACCTTC
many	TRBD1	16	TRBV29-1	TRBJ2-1	CSVEEPGQGSYNEQFF	TGCAGCGTTGAAGAGCCGGGACAGGGTTCCTACAATGAGCAGTTCTTC
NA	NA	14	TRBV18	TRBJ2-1	CASSPIPAYNEQFF	TGTGCCAGCTCACCAATACCAGCCTACAATGAGCAGTTCTTC
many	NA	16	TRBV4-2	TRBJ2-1	CASSPAWGESYNEQFF	TGTGCCAGCAGCCCTGCGTGGGGGGAGTCCTACAATGAGCAGTTCTTC
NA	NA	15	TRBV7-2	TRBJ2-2	CASSARDIATGELFF	TGTGCCAGCAGCGCCCGGGACATAGCCACCGGGGAGCTGTTTTTT